This T cell receptor (beta chain) was identified during a study of graft-versus-host responses after intestinal transplantation. As for the study in general: Transplantation in recipients was multivisceral, liver-intestinal, or isolated intestinal.

Method: immunoSEQ multiplex PCR; TCRdb's copy keeps in-frame clones and lacks some. The data contain 90,000 to 150,000 clones, around 93% of them singletons. In the case of this clone: Its antigen is not identified.

This CDR3 spans 13 amino acids. CDR1 and CDR2 from the germline V gene are KGHSH and LQKENI. V lost 3 bases and J 1 base, leaving 6 bases between the germline ends. The V gene is TRBV18, the J gene TRBJ1-1, with unresolved D. The specimen comprised unstimulated CD4+ T cells sorted from spleen or lymph node cells, sampled before intestinal transplant. The source is a human donor who received an intestinal transplant. CDR3 coding DNA: TGTGCCAGCTCACCCGCGTGGAACACTGAAGCTTTCTTT. It is translated as CASSPAWNTEAFF. The variable domain in full, completed from reference TRBV18 and TRBJ1-1, reads NAGVMQNPRHLVRRRGQEARLRCSPMKGHSHVYWYRQLPEEGLKFMVYLQKENIIDESGMPKERFSAEFPKEGPSILRIQQVVRGDSAAYFCASSPAWNTEAFFGQGTRLTVV.